This entry describes one TCR beta chain. These data originate in a study of blood T cell repertoires in COVID-19. On the study more broadly: Material from acute and convalescent COVID-19 was sourced from the United States, Italy and Spain. In each case, the material was cDNA or gDNA derived from T cells, B-cell-depleted T cells, or PBMCs.

Authors' methods: For nucleated cells, counts were estimated from reference gene primer amplification. Sequencing used immunoSEQ multiplex PCR; TCRdb keeps in-frame clones, though not all of them. D and trimming come from the DNA, and the V and J calls and clone size come from that table. The table records approximately 110,000 clones, approximately 62% of them present only once. The CDR3 loop spans 11 amino acids. Between the trimmed V and J ends, which lost 7 bases and 10 bases, there was a span of 11 bases. Germline-derived CDR1 and CDR2 are GTSNPN and SVGIG (reference sequence). The chain combines TRBV30 with TRBJ1-6; D is possibly TRBD1 (5 bases). The receptor was isolated from a man aged 80 or over with acute or convalescent COVID-19. Sequenced input: peripheral blood. In DNA, the CDR3 is TGTGCCTACGGGACTGACTCACCCCTCCACTTT. Translation: CAYGTDSPLHF.